This TCR beta chain was obtained from a study of T cells of healthy individuals. TCRdb recomputed calls from the 5' RACE reads with MiXCR, one row per CDR3 protein. The table records 55,000 to 65,000 distinct CDR3 sequences, around 15% of them present only once. V was cut by 2 bases and J by 4 bases, with 17 bases left in between. The CDR3 covers 16 residues. From germline, CDR1 is MGHDK and CDR2 SYGVNS. The sequence derives from a human donor in good health. The chain has TRBV25-1 and TRBJ2-5; the D is unclear. DNA for the CDR3: TGTGCCAGCAGTGAAGAAGACCAGCACCCCGGAGAGACCCAGTACTTC. This translates into CASSEEDQHPGETQYF.